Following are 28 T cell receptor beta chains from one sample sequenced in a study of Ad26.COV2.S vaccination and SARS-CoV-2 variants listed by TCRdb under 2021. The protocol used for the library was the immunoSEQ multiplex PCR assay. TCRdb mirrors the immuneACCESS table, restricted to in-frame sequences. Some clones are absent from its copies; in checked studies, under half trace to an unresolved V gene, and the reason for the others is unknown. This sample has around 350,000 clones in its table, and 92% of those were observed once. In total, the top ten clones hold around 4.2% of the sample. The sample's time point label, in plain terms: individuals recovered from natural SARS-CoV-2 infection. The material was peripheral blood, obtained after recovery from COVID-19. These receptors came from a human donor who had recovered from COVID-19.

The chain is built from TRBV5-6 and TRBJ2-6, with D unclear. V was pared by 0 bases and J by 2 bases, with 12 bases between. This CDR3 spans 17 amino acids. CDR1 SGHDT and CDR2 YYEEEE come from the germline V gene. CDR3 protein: CASSLVKSRPGANVLTF. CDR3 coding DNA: TGTGCCAGCAGCTTGGTAAAATCCCGGCCTGGGGCCAACGTCCTGACTTTC.

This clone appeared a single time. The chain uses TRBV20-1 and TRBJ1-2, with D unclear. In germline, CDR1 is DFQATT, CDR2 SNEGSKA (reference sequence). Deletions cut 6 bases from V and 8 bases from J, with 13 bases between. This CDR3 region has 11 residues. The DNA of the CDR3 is TGCAGTGCAACTGACGGAGTGGGCTACACCTTC. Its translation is CSATDGVGYTF.

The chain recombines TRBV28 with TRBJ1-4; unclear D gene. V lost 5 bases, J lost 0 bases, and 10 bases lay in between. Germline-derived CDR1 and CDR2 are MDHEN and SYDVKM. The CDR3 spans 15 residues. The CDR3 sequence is CASSIGDATNEKLFF. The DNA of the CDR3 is TGTGCCAGCAGTATCGGGGATGCAACTAATGAAAAACTGTTTTTT.

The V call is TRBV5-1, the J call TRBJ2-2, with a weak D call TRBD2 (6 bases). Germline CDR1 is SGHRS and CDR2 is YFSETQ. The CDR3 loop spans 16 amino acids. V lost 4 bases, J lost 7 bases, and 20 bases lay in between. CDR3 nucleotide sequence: TGCGCCAGCAGCCCGATCGAGACTAGTTCCATCGGGGAGCTGTTTTTT. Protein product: CASSPIETSSIGELFF.

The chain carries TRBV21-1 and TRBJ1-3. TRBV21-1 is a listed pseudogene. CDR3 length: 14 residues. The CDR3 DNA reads TGTGCCAGCAGCCCCTTAGGCTCTGGAAACACCATATATTTT. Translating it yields CASSPLGSGNTIYF.

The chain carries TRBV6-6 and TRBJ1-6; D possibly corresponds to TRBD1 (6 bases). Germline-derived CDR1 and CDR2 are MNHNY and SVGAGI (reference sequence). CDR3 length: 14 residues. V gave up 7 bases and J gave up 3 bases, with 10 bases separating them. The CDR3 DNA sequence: TGTGCCAGCACTCTACAGGGCTATAATTCACCCCTCCACTTT. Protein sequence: CASTLQGYNSPLHF.

DNA of the CDR3: TGTGCCAGCAGTGACAGGACAGATACGCAGTATTTT. It translates to CASSDRTDTQYF. The V and J genes are TRBV6-1 and TRBJ2-3; D is ambiguous. This CDR3 contains 12 residues. The V end was cut by 3 bases, the J end by 3 bases, with 4 bases between. Germline V lookup: CDR1 MNHNS, CDR2 SASEGT.

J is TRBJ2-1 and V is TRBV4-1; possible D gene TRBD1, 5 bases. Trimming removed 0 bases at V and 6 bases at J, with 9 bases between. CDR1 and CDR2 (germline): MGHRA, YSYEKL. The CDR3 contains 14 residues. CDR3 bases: TGCGCCAGCAGCCAAGACAGGGTTGGCAATGAGCAGTTCTTC. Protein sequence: CASSQDRVGNEQFF.

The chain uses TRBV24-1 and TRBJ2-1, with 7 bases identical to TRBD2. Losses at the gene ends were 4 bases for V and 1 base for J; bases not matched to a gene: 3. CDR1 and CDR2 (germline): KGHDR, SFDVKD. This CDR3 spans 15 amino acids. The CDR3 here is CATSDLADSYNEQFF. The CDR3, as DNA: TGTGCCACCAGTGACCTAGCGGATTCCTACAATGAGCAGTTCTTC.

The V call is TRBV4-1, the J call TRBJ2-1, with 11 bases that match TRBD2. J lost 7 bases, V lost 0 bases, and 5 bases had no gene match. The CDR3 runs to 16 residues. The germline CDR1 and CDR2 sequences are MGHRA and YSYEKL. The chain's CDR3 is CASSQDSTSGANEQFF. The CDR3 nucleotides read TGCGCCAGCAGCCAAGATTCGACTAGCGGGGCTAATGAGCAGTTCTTC.

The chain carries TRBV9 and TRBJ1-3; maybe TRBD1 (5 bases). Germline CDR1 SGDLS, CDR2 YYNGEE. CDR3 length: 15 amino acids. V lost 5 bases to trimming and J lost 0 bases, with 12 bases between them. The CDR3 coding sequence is TGTGCCAGCAGACCGGGACCGACCTCTGGAAACACCATATATTTT. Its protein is CASRPGPTSGNTIYF.

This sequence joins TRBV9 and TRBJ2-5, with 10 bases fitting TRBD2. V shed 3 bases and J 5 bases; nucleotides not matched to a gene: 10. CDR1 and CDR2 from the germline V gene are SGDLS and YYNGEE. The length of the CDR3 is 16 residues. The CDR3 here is CASSDPAGGLRETQYF. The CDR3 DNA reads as TGTGCCAGCAGCGACCCAGCGGGGGGGCTTCGGGAGACCCAGTACTTC.

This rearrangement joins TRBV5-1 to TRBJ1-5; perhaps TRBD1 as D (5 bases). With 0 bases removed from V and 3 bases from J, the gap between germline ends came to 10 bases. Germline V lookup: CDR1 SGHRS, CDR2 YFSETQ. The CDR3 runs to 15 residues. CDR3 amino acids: CASSLGGRNNQPQHF. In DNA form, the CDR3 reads TGCGCCAGCAGCTTGGGGGGACGGAACAATCAGCCCCAGCATTTT.

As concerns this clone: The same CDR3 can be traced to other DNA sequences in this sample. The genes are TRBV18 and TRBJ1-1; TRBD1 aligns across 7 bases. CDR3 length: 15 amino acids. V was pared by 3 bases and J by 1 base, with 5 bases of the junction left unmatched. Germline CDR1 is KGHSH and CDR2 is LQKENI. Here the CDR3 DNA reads TGTGCCAGCTCACCGGCAGGGGGTACGAACACTGAAGCTTTCTTT. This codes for CASSPAGGTNTEAFF. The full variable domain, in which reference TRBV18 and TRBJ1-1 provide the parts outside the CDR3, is NAGVMQNPRHLVRRRGQEARLRCSPMKGHSHVYWYRQLPEEGLKFMVYLQKENIIDESGMPKERFSAEFPKEGPSILRIQQVVRGDSAAYFCASSPAGGTNTEAFFGQGTRLTVV.

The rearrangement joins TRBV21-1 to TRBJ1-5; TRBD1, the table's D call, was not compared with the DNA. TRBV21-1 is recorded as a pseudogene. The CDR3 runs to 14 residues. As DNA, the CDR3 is TGTGCCAGCAGCAAATACCAGGGCAATCAGCCCCAGCATTTT. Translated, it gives CASSKYQGNQPQHF.

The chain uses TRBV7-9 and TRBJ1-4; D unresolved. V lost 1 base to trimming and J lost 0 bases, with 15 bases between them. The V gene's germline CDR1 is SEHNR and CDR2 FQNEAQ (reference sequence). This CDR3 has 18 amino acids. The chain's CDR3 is CASSLDPLDLATNEKLFF. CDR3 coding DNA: TGTGCCAGCAGCTTAGATCCCTTGGACCTTGCAACTAATGAAAAACTGTTTTTT.

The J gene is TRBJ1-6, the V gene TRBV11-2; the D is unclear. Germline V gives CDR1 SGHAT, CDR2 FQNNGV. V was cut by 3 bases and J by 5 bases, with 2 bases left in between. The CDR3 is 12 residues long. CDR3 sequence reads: CASSFNNSPLHF. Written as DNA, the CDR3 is TGTGCCAGCAGCTTTAATAATTCACCCCTCCACTTT.

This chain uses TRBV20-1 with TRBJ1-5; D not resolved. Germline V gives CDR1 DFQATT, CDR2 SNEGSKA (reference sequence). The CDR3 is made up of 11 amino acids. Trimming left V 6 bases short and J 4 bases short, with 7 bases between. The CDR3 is CSAGKNQPQHF. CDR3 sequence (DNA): TGCAGTGCAGGGAAAAATCAGCCCCAGCATTTT.

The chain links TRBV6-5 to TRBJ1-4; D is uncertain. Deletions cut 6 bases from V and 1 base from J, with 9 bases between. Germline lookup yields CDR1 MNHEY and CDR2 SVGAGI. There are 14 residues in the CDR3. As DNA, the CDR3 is TGTGCCAGCAGGGCCAGAGGAACTAATGAAAAACTGTTTTTT. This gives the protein CASRARGTNEKLFF.

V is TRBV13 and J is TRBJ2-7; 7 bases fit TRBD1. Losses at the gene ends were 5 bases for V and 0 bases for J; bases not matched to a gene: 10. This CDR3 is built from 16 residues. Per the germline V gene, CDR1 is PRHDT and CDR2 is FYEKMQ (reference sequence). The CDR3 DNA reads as TGTGCCAGCAGCGCTACGGACAGGAACAACTCCTACGAGCAGTACTTC. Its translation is CASSATDRNNSYEQYF. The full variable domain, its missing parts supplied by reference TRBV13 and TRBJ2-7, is AAGVIQSPRHLIKEKRETATLKCYPIPRHDTVYWYQQGPGQDPQFLISFYEKMQSDKGSIPDRFSAQQFSDYHSELNMSSLELGDSALYFCASSATDRNNSYEQYFGPGTRLTVT.

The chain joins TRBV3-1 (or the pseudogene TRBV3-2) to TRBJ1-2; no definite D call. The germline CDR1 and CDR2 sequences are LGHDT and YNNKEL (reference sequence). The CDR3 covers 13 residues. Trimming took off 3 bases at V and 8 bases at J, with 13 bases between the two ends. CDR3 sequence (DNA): TGTGCCAGCAGCCATGGCGATTCATCCGGCTACACCTTC. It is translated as CASSHGDSSGYTF.

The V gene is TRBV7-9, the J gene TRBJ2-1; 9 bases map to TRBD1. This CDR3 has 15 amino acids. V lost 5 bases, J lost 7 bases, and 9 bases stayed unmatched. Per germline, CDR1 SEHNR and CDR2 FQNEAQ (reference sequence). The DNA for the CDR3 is TGTGCCAGCAGCAATCGGCCGGGACAGGGTAATGAGCAGTTCTTC. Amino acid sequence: CASSNRPGQGNEQFF.

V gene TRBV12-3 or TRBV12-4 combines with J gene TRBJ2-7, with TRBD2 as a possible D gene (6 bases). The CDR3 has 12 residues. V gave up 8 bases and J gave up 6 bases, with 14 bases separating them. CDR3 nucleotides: TGTGCCAGCGATGATGGAGGGCGCGAGCAGTACTTC. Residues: CASDDGGREQYF.

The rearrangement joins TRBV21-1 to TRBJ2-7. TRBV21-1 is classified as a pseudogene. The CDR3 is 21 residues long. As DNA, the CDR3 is TGTGCCAGCAGCAAAGCCCTAGGTTTAGGGCACCCACTTCCTGCACTCCACGAGCAGTACTTC. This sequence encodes CASSKALGLGHPLPALHEQYF.

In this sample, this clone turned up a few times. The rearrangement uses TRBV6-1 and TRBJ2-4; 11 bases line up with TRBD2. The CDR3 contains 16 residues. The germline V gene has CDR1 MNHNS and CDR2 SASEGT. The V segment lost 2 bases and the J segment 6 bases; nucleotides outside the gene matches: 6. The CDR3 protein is CASSESTSGGLNIQYF. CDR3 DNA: TGTGCCAGCAGTGAATCTACTAGCGGGGGACTAAACATTCAGTACTTC.

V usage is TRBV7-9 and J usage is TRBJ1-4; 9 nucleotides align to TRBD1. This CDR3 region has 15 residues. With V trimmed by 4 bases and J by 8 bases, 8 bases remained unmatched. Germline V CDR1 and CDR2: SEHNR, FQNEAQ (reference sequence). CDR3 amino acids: CASSYNGQGYEKLFF. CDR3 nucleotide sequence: TGTGCCAGCAGCTACAACGGACAGGGGTACGAAAAACTGTTTTTT.

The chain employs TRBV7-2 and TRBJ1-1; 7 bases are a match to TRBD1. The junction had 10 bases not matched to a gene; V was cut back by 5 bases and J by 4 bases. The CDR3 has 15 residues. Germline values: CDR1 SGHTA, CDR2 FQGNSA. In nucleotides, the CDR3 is TGTGCCAGCAGCCCCAGACAGGGATTGGGCACTGAAGCTTTCTTT. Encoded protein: CASSPRQGLGTEAFF.

The CDR3 reads CASSPLRANTGELFF. The CDR3 DNA is TGTGCCAGCAGCCCTCTCAGGGCGAACACCGGGGAGCTGTTTTTT. This rearrangement joins TRBV9 to TRBJ2-2; tentative D call: TRBD1 (5 bases). CDR3 size: 15 residues. Germline CDR1 SGDLS, CDR2 YYNGEE. The V end lost 4 bases, the J end lost 0 bases, and 10 bases lay between the germline ends.